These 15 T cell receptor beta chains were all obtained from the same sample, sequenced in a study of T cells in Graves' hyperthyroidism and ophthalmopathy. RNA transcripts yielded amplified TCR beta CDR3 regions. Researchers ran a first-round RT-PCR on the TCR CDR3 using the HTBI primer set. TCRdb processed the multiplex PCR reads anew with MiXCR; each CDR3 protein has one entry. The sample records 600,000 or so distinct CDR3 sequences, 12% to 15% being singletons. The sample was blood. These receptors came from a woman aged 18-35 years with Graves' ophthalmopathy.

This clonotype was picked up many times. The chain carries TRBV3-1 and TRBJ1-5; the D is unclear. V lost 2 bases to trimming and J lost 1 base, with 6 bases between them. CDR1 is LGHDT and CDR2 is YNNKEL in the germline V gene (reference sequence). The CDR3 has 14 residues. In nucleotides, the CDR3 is TGTGCCAGCAGCCAAAGCGGGAGCAATCAGCCCCAGCATTTT. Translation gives CASSQSGSNQPQHF.

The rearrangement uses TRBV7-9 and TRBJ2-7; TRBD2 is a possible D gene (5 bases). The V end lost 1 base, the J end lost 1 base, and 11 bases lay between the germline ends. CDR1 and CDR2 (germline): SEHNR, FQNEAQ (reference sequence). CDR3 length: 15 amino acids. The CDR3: CASSLVDFRSYEQYF. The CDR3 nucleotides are TGTGCCAGCAGCTTAGTGGACTTCCGATCCTACGAGCAGTACTTC.

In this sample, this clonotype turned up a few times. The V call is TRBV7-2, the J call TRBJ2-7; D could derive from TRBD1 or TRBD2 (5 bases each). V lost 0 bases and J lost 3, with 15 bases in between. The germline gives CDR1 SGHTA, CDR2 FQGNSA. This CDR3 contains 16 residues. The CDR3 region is CASSLAPGTSIYEQYF. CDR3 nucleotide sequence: TGTGCCAGCAGCTTAGCCCCCGGGACCTCAATCTACGAGCAGTACTTC.

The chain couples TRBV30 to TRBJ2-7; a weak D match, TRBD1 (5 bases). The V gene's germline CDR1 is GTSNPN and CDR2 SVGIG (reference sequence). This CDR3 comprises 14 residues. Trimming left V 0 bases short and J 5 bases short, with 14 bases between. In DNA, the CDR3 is TGTGCCTGGAGTGTACTCACAGGTCACGACGAGCAGTACTTC. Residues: CAWSVLTGHDEQYF.

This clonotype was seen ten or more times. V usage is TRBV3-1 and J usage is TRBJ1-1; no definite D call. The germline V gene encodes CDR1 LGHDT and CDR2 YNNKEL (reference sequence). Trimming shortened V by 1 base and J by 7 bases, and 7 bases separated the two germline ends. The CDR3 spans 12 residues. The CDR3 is CASSQVGNEAFF. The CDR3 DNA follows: TGTGCCAGCAGCCAAGTAGGTAATGAAGCTTTCTTT.

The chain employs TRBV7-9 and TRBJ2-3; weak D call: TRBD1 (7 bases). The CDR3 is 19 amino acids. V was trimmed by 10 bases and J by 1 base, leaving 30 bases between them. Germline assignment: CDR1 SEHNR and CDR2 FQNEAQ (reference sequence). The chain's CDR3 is CAIGLHRGFLVRGTDTQYF. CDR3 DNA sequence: TGTGCCATAGGACTACACAGGGGTTTTTTGGTCAGGGGCACAGATACGCAGTATTTT.

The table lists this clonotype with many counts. The CDR3 protein is CASSSRQGSAYEQYF. CDR3 bases: TGTGCCAGCAGCTCCCGTCAAGGGAGCGCCTACGAGCAGTACTTC. The chain employs TRBV7-9 and TRBJ2-7; D possibly corresponds to TRBD2 (5 bases). The CDR3 runs 15 residues. V shed 4 bases and J shed 2 bases, with 15 bases lying between them. Per the germline V gene, CDR1 is SEHNR and CDR2 is FQNEAQ (reference sequence).

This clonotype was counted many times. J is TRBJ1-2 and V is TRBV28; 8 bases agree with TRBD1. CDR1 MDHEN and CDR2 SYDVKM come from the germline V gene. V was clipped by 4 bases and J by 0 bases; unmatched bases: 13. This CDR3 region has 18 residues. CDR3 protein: CASSSNWRTGKANYGYTF. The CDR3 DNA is TGTGCCAGCAGTTCGAACTGGAGGACAGGGAAAGCTAACTATGGCTACACCTTC.

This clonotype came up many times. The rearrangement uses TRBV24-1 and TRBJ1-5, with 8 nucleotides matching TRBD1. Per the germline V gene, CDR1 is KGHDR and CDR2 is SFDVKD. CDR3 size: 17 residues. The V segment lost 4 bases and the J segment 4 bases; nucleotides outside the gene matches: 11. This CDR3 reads CATSDADRGVGNQPQHF. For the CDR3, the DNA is TGTGCCACCAGTGACGCCGACAGGGGTGTGGGTAATCAGCCCCAGCATTTT.

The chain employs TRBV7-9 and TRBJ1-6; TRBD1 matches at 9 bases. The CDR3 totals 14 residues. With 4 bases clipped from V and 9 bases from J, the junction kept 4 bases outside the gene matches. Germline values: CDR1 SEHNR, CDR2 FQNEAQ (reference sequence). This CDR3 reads CASSYGQGSSPLHF. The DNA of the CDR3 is TGTGCCAGCAGCTATGGACAGGGGAGTTCACCCCTCCACTTT.

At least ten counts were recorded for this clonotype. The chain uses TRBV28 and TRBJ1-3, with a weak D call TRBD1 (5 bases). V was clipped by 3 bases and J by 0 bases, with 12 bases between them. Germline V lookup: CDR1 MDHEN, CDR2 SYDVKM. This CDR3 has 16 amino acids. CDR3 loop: CASSLGDASSGNTIYF. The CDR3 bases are TGTGCCAGCAGTTTGGGGGACGCTAGCTCTGGAAACACCATATATTTT.

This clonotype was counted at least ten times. CDR3 loop: CSARDVMLGQKEAFF. CDR3 sequence (DNA): TGCAGTGCTAGAGATGTTATGCTAGGACAGAAAGAAGCTTTCTTT. The chain has TRBV20-1 and TRBJ1-1; TRBD1 might be the D (6 bases). Trimming removed 0 bases at V and 8 bases at J, with 19 bases between. Per germline, CDR1 DFQATT and CDR2 SNEGSKA (reference sequence). This CDR3 contains 15 residues.

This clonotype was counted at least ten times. The CDR3 spells CASSYSEDGTGVWNTEAFF. CDR3 coding DNA: TGTGCCAGCAGTTACTCAGAAGACGGGACAGGGGTCTGGAACACTGAAGCTTTCTTT. The chain joins TRBV6-5 to TRBJ1-1, with 10 nucleotides matching TRBD1. CDR1 is MNHEY and CDR2 is SVGAGI in the germline V gene. V lost 0 bases to trimming and J lost 1 base; unmatched junction nucleotides: 11. The CDR3 sequence is 19 residues long.

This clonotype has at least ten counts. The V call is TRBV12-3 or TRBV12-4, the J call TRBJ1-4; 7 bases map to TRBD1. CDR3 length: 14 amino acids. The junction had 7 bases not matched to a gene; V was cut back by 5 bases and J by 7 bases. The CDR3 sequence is CASSTTGKSEKLFF. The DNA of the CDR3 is TGTGCCAGCAGTACGACAGGGAAGAGTGAAAAACTGTTTTTT.

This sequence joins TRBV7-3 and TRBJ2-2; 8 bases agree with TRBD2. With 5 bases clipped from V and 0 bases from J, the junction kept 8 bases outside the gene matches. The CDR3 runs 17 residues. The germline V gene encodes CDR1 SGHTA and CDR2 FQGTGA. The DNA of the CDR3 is TGTGCCAGCAGCCCCGGTTCGGGACTAGCGAACACCGGGGAGCTGTTTTTT. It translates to CASSPGSGLANTGELFF.